This T cell receptor (beta chain) was identified during a study of blood T cell repertoires in COVID-19. V trimming: 0 bases; J trimming: 5 bases; junction bases outside the gene matches: 2. Germline CDR1 is SGHRS and CDR2 is YFSETQ. The length of the CDR3 is 15 residues. Generated by immunoSEQ multiplex PCR, the TCRdb table keeps only in-frame clones and is missing some. The sample yields some 120,000 clones, around 87% seen once. The specimen sequenced was peripheral blood. The gene calls are TRBV5-1 and TRBJ2-1; 10 nucleotides line up with TRBD2. The TCR comes from a woman between 55 and 75 years old with acute or convalescent COVID-19. CDR3 sequence (DNA): TGCGCCAGCAGCTTGGGACTAGCGGGTAACAATGAGCAGTTCTTC. The encoded protein is CASSLGLAGNNEQFF.